This paragraph reports one TCR beta chain. Its antigen is currently unknown. The sample is drawn from a study of cytomegalovirus exposure and HLA in healthy donors. Study-wide background: There were several hundred genotyped donors. Of these, roughly 80% fell in the genetic ancestry cluster associated with self-reported Caucasian donors. General study results and limits: The investigators catalogued 164 TCR beta chains as cytomegalovirus-associated. Trimming of TCR beta V- and J-genes showed a link, identified in a later analysis, to a missense DCLRE1C variant.

The study ran its PCR with 60 Vbeta and 13 Jbeta primers. Libraries were prepared by immunoSEQ multiplex PCR; TCRdb keeps only in-frame clonotypes and omits some of them. The sample yields about 140,000 clones, roughly four fifths seen once. The length of the CDR3 is 15 residues. Trimming pared 4 bases from V and 2 bases from J, leaving 13 bases between. In germline, CDR1 is SGHRS, CDR2 YFSETQ. This TCR came from a man aged 18 to 29 in good health and CMV-seropositive. The chain employs TRBV5-1 and TRBJ1-5; D is undetermined. Sequencing used PBMCs. The CDR3 DNA is TGCGCCAGCAGCACCCTTGGAGGTGGCAATCAGCCCCAGCATTTT. Translation gives CASSTLGGGNQPQHF. Filled out from reference TRBV5-1 and TRBJ1-5, the complete variable domain reads KAGVTQTPRYLIKTRGQQVTLSCSPISGHRSVSWYQQTPGQGLQFLFEYFSETQRNKGNFPGRFSGRQFSNSRSEMNVSTLELGDSALYLCASSTLGGGNQPQHFGDGTRLSIL.